This T cell receptor (beta chain) is from a study of cytomegalovirus exposure and HLA in healthy donors. The wider study: Around 85 million unique TCRs from HLA-typed donors were held in an early data release. Broader study findings: Investigators reported 150 to 200 TCR beta chains as tied to cytomegalovirus.

Use of 60 Vbeta and 13 Jbeta primers characterized the PCR. Data came from immunoSEQ multiplex PCR; TCRdb stores just in-frame clones and leaves some out. The listing contains just over 200,000 clones. J was trimmed by 4 bases and V by 2 bases; bases with no gene match: 8. Germline V lookup: CDR1 PRHDT, CDR2 FYEKMQ (reference sequence). This CDR3 comprises 15 residues. About this clone itself: As yet, its antigen is unknown.

Sequenced sample: PBMCs. The source is a girl aged 2-10 years in good health and CMV-seropositive. The chain couples TRBV13 to TRBJ2-7, with 7 bases aligning to TRBD1. CDR3 nucleotides: TGTGCCAGCAGCTTAACCGGGACAGCACTATACGAGCAGTACTTC. This gives the protein CASSLTGTALYEQYF.